Listed here are 4 T cell receptor beta chains from one sample, sequenced in a study of CD8 T cells in ankylosing spondylitis. TCRdb recomputed calls from the 5' RACE reads with MiXCR, one row per CDR3 protein. Of 55,000 or so distinct CDR3 sequences in the sample, roughly 7.4% were seen once. Source material: blood, either unsorted or a sorted T cell fraction (not recorded which). The origin of the receptors is a female donor with ankylosing spondylitis or in good health (not recorded which).

This clonotype was counted many times. The chain employs TRBV29-1 and TRBJ2-1; D might be TRBD2 (5 bases). The CDR3 length is 14 residues. Germline V gives CDR1 SQVTM, CDR2 ANQGSEA. Trimming removed 3 bases at V and 1 base at J, with 10 bases between. The CDR3 sequence: CSVDSGMSYNEQFF. The CDR3 nucleotides are TGCAGCGTTGACTCCGGGATGTCCTACAATGAGCAGTTCTTC.

The rearrangement links TRBV28 to TRBJ2-1, with TRBD1 identical over 9 bases. The CDR3 has 14 residues. V dropped 6 bases and J dropped 9; count of bases not matched to a gene: 9. Germline CDR1 reads MDHEN; CDR2 reads SYDVKM. Here the CDR3 DNA reads TGTGCCAGCAGCCACGGGACAGGGTTCGCTGAGCAGTTCTTC. It translates to CASSHGTGFAEQFF. Based on the CDR3 plus reference TRBV28 and TRBJ2-1, the full variable domain is DVKVTQSSRYLVKRTGEKVFLECVQDMDHENMFWYRQDPGLGLRLIYFSYDVKMKEKGDIPEGYSVSREKKERFSLILESASTNQTSMYLCASSHGTGFAEQFFGPGTRLTVL.

This clonotype showed up many times. The genes are TRBV7-6 and TRBJ1-5, with D unresolved. The CDR3 runs to 13 residues. Trimming took 6 bases from V and 1 from J, leaving 7 bases between them. The germline gives CDR1 SGHVS, CDR2 FNYEAQ. The CDR3 nucleotides are TGTGCCAGCAGTTCGGACAGCAATCAGCCCCAGCATTTT. It encodes CASSSDSNQPQHF.

At least ten counts were recorded for this clonotype. This rearrangement joins TRBV5-1 to TRBJ2-1; 7 positions agree with TRBD1. The CDR3 spans 15 residues. J lost 3 bases, V lost 0 bases, and 3 bases had no gene match. From germline, CDR1 is SGHRS and CDR2 YFSETQ. The CDR3: CASSLVQGVYNEQFF. The CDR3, as DNA: TGCGCCAGCAGCTTGGTGCAGGGGGTCTACAATGAGCAGTTCTTC. The full variable domain, in which reference TRBV5-1 and TRBJ2-1 provide the parts outside the CDR3, is KAGVTQTPRYLIKTRGQQVTLSCSPISGHRSVSWYQQTPGQGLQFLFEYFSETQRNKGNFPGRFSGRQFSNSRSEMNVSTLELGDSALYLCASSLVQGVYNEQFFGPGTRLTVL.